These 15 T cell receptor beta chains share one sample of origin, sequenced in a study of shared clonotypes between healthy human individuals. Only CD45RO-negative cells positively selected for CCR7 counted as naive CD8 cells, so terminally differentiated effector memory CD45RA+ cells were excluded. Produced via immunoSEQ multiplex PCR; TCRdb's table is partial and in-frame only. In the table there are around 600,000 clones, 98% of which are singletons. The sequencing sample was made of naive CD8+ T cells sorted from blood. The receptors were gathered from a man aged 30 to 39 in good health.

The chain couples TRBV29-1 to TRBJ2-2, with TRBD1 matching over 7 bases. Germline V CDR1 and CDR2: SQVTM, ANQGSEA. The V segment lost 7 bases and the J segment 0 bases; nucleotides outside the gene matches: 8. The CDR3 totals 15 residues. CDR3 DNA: TGCAGCGCCGGGACAGATAACCCGAACACCGGGGAGCTGTTTTTT. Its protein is CSAGTDNPNTGELFF.

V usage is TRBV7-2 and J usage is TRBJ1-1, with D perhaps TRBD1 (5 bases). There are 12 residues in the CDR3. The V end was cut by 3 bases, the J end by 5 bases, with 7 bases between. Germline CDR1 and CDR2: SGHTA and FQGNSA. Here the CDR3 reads CASSFGTTEAFF. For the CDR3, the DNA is TGTGCCAGCAGCTTTGGGACTACTGAAGCTTTCTTT.

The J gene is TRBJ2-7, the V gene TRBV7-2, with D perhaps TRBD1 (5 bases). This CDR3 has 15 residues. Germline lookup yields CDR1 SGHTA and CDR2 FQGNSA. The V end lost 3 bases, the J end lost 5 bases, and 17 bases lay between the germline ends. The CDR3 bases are TGTGCCAGCAGCTTGAATAAGGGGTCGATCCACGAGCAGTACTTC. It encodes CASSLNKGSIHEQYF.

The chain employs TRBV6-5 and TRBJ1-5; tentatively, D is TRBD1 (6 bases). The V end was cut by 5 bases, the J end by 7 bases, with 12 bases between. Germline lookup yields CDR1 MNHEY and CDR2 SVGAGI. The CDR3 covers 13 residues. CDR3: CASSVGAGQPQHF. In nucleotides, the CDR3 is TGTGCCAGCAGTGTGGGGGCAGGGCAGCCCCAGCATTTT.

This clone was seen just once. The CDR3 bases are TGCGCCAGCAGTGACCTTACTAGGGGAGCTTTGTTCTTC. Amino acids: CASSDLTRGALFF. The chain joins TRBV10-1 to TRBJ2-1; either TRBD1 or TRBD2 may supply D (5 bases each). Germline CDR1 WNHNN, CDR2 SYGVQD (reference sequence). The CDR3 has 13 residues. V was cut by 3 bases and J by 15 bases, with 18 bases left in between.

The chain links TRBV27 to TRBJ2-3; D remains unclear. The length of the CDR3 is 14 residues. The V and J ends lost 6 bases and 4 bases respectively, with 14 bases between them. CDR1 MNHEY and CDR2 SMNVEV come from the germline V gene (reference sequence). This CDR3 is CASSRINEADTQYF. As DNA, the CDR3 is TGTGCCAGCAGCCGAATAAACGAGGCAGATACGCAGTATTTT.

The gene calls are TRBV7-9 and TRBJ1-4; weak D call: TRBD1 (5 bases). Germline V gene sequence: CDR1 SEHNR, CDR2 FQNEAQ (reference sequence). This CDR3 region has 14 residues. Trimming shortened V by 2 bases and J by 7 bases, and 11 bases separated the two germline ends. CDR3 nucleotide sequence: TGTGCCAGCAGCTTACCCGGGGGAGGTGAAAAACTGTTTTTT. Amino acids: CASSLPGGGEKLFF.

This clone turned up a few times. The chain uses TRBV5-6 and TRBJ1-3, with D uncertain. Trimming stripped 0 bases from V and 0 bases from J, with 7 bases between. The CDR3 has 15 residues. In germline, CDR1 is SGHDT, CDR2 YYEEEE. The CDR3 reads CASSLEGISGNTIYF. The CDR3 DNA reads TGTGCCAGCAGCTTGGAAGGAATCTCTGGAAACACCATATATTTT.

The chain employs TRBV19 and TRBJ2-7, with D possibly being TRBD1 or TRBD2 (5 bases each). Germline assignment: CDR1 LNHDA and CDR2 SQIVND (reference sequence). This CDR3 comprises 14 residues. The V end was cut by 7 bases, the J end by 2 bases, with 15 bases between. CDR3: CASKLGTVPYEQYF. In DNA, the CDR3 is TGTGCCAGTAAGTTGGGGACGGTCCCCTACGAGCAGTACTTC.

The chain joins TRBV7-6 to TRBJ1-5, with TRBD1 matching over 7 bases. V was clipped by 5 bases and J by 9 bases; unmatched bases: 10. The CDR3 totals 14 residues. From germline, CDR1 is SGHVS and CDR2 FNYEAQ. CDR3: CASSPLTGQAPQHF. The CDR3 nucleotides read TGTGCCAGCAGCCCACTGACAGGGCAAGCGCCCCAGCATTTT.

The DNA for the CDR3 is TGCAGCGTTGAAGATCGGGAACGCGACAGTTACGAGCAGTACTTC. Translation: CSVEDRERDSYEQYF. The V gene is TRBV29-1, the J gene TRBJ2-7, with D perhaps given as TRBD1 or TRBD2 (5 bases each). The CDR3 runs 15 residues. Trimming shortened V by 0 bases and J by 4 bases, and 16 bases separated the two germline ends. Per germline, CDR1 SQVTM and CDR2 ANQGSEA.

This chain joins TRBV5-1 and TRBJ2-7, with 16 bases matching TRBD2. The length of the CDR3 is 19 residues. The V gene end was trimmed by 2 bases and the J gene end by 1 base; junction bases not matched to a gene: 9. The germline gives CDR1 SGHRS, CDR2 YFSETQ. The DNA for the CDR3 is TGCGCCAGCAGCTTCATCGGGACTAGCGGGAGGGTCGGGTCCTACGAGCAGTACTTC. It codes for CASSFIGTSGRVGSYEQYF.

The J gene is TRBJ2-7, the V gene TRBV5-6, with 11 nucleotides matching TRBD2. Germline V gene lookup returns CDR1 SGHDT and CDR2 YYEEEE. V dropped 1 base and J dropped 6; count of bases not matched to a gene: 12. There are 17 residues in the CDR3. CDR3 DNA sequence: TGTGCCAGCAGCTTGTGGGGGCGTAGCGGGAGGGACTTCGAGCAGTACTTC. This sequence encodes CASSLWGRSGRDFEQYF.

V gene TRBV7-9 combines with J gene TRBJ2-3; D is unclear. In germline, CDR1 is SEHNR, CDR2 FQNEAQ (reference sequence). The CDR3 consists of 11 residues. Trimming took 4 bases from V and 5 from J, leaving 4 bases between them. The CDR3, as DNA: TGTGCCAGCAGCTACCAAGATACGCAGTATTTT. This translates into CASSYQDTQYF.

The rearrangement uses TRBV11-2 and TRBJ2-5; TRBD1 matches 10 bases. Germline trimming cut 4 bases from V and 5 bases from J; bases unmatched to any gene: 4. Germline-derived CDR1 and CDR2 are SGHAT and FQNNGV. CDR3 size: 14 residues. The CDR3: CASSSTGGHETQYF. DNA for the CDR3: TGTGCCAGCAGCTCGACAGGGGGCCATGAGACCCAGTACTTC.